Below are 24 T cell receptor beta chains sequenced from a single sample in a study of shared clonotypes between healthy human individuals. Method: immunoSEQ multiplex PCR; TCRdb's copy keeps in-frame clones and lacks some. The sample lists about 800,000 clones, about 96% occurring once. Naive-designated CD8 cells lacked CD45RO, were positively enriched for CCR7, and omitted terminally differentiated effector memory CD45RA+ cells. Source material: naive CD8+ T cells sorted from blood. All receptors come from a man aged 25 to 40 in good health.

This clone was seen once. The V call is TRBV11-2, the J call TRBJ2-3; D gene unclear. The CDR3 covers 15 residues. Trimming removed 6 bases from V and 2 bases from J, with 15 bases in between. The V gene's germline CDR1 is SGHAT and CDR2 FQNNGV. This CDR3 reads CASRGDSFSTDTQYF. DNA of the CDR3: TGTGCCAGCAGGGGTGACTCCTTTTCCACAGATACGCAGTATTTT.

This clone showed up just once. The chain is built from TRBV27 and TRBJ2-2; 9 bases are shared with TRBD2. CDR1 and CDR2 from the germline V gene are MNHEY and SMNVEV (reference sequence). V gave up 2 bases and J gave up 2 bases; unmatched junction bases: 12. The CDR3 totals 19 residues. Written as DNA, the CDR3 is TGTGCCAGCAGTTTAGTCTTCTCTAGCGGGACAGTTAACACCGGGGAGCTGTTTTTT. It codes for CASSLVFSSGTVNTGELFF.

CDR3 sequence: CASSPLYYEQYF. As DNA, the CDR3 is TGTGCCAGCAGCCCATTATACTACGAGCAGTACTTC. The J gene is TRBJ2-7, the V gene TRBV7-9; no definite D call. CDR1 SEHNR and CDR2 FQNEAQ come from the germline V gene (reference sequence). V lost 5 bases, J lost 3 bases, and 8 bases lay in between. The CDR3 covers 12 residues.

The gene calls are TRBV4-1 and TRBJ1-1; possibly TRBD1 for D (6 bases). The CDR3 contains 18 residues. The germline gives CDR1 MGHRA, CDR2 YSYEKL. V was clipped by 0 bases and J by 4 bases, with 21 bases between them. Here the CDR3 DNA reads TGCGCCAGCAGCCAAGACACCCGGGGGGCCCCGAGCGGCACTGAAGCTTTCTTT. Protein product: CASSQDTRGAPSGTEAFF.

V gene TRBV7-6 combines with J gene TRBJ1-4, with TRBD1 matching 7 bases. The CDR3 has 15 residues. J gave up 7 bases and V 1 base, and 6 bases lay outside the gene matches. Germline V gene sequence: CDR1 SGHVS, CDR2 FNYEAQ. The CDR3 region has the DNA TGTGCCAGCAGCTTAGAAGGGACAGTGGGTGAAAAACTGTTTTTT. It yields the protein CASSLEGTVGEKLFF. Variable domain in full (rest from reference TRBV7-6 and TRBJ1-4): GAGVSQSPRYKVTKRGQDVALRCDPISGHVSLYWYRQALGQGPEFLTYFNYEAQQDKSGLPNDRFSAERPEGSISTLTIQRTEQRDSAMYRCASSLEGTVGEKLFFGSGTQLSVL.

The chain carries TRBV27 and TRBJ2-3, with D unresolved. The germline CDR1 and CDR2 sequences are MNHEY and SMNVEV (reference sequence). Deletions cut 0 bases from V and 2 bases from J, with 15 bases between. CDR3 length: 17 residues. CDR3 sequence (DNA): TGTGCCAGCAGTTTATCGATCCCACCCCGAGCCACAGATACGCAGTATTTT. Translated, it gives CASSLSIPPRATDTQYF.

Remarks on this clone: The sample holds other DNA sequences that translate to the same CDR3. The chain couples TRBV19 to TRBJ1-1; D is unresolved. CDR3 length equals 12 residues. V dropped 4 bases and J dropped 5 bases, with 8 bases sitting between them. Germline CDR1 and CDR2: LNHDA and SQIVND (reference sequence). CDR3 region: CASSREGTEAFF. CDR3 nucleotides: TGTGCCAGTAGTAGGGAGGGTACTGAAGCTTTCTTT.

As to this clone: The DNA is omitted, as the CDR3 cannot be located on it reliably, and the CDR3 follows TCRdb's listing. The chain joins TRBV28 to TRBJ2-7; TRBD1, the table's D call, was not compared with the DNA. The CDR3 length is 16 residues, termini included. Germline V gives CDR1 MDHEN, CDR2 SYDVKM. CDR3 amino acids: CASSSSSQRNFYEQYF.

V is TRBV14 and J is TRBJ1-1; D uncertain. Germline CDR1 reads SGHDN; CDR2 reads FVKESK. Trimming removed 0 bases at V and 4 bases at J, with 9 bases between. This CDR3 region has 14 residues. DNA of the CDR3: TGTGCCAGCAGCCAAGATATAGGAGGCACTGAAGCTTTCTTT. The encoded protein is CASSQDIGGTEAFF.

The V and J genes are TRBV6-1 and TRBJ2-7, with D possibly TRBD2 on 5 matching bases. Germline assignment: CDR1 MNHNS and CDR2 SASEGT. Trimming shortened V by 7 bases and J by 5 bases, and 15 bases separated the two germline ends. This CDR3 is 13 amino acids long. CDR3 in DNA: TGTGCCAGCATACGAAGGTCGGGGAACGAGCAGTACTTC. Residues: CASIRRSGNEQYF.

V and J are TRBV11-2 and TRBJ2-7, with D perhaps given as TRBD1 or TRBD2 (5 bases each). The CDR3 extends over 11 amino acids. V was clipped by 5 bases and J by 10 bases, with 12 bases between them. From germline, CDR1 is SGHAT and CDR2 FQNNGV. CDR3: CASSEWGIQYF. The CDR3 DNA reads TGTGCCAGCAGCGAGTGGGGGATACAGTACTTC.

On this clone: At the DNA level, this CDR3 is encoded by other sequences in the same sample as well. The CDR3 is CASSLLAGGTGELFF. DNA of the CDR3: TGTGCCAGCAGTCTCCTAGCGGGAGGCACCGGGGAGCTGTTTTTT. The chain uses TRBV28 and TRBJ2-2; TRBD2 agrees at 11 bases. CDR1 and CDR2 (germline): MDHEN, SYDVKM. V lost 5 bases to trimming and J lost 4 bases; unmatched junction nucleotides: 3. The CDR3 consists of 15 residues. Based on the CDR3 plus reference TRBV28 and TRBJ2-2, the full variable domain is DVKVTQSSRYLVKRTGEKVFLECVQDMDHENMFWYRQDPGLGLRLIYFSYDVKMKEKGDIPEGYSVSREKKERFSLILESASTNQTSMYLCASSLLAGGTGELFFGEGSRLTVL.

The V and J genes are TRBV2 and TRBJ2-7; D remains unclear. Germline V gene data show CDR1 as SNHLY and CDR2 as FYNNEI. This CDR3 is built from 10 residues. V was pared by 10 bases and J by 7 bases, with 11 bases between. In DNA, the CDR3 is TGTGCCATTACCGTAGGAGAGCAGTACTTC. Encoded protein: CAITVGEQYF.

CDR3 coding DNA: TGTGCCAGTAGTATGACAGGGATCCTCGCAACTAATGAAAAACTGTTTTTT. It encodes CASSMTGILATNEKLFF. The chain carries TRBV19 and TRBJ1-4, with TRBD1 matching 7 bases. The J segment lost 0 bases and the V segment lost 3 bases, leaving 7 bases of the junction unmatched. This CDR3 has 17 amino acids. In germline, CDR1 is LNHDA, CDR2 SQIVND (reference sequence).

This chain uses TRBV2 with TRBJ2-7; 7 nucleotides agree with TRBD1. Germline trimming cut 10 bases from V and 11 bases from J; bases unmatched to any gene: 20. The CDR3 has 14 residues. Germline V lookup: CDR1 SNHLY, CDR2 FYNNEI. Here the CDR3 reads CANRQGSGGIKEYF. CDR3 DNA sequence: TGTGCCAACCGACAGGGCTCAGGGGGAATTAAAGAGTACTTC.

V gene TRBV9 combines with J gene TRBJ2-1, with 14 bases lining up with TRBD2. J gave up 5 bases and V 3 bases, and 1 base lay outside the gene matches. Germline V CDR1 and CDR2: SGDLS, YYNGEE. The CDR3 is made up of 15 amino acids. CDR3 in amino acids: CASSEGLAGDNEQFF. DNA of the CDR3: TGTGCCAGCAGCGAGGGACTAGCGGGAGACAATGAGCAGTTCTTC.

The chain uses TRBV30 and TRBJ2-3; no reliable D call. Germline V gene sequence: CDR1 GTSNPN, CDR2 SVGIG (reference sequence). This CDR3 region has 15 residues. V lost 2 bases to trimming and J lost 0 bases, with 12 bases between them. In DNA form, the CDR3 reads TGTGCCTGGAGTCCGGCCATCTCTAGCACAGATACGCAGTATTTT. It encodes CAWSPAISSTDTQYF.

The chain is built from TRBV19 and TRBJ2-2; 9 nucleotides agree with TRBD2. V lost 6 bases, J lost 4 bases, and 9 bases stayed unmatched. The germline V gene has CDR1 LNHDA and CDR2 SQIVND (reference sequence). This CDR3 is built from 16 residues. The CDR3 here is CASRTAGGLATGELFF. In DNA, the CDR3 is TGTGCCAGTAGAACAGCGGGAGGCCTCGCCACCGGGGAGCTGTTTTTT.

DNA of the CDR3: TGCAGCGCCGAGGTTGGGGGCTACGAGCAGTACTTC. Translation gives CSAEVGGYEQYF. The chain employs TRBV29-1 and TRBJ2-7; the D gene could be TRBD1 or TRBD2 (5 bases each). V was shortened by 7 bases and J by 3 bases, with 13 bases between the two germline ends. Germline V gene lookup returns CDR1 SQVTM and CDR2 ANQGSEA. The CDR3 sequence is 12 residues long.

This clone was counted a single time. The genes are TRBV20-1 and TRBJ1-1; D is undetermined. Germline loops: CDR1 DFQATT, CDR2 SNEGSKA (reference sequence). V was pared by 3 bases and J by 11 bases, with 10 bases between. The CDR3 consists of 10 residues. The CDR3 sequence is CSARSERAFF. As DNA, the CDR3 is TGCAGTGCTAGGAGTGAACGTGCTTTCTTT.

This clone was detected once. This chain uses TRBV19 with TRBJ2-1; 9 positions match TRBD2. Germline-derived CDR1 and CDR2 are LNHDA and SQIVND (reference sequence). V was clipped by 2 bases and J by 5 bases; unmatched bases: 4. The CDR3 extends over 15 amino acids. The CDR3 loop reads CASSIPGLAHNEQFF. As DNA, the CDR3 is TGTGCCAGTAGTATACCGGGACTAGCCCACAATGAGCAGTTCTTC. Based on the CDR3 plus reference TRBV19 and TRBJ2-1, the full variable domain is DGGITQSPKYLFRKEGQNVTLSCEQNLNHDAMYWYRQDPGQGLRLIYYSQIVNDFQKGDIAEGYSVSREKKESFPLTVTSAQKNPTAFYLCASSIPGLAHNEQFFGPGTRLTVL.

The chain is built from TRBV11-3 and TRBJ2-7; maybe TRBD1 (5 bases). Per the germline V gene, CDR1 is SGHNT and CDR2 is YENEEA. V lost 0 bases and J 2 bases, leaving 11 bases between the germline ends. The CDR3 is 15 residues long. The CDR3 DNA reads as TGTGCCAGCAGCTTAGAGGCAGGGCCAACCTACGAGCAGTACTTC. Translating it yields CASSLEAGPTYEQYF.

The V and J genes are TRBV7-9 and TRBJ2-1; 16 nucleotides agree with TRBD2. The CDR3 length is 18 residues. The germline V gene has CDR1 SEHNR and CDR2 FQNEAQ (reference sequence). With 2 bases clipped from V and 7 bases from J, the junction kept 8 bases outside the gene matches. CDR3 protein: CASSLLGLAGGPANEQFF. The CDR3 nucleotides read TGTGCCAGCAGCTTATTGGGACTAGCGGGAGGGCCGGCTAATGAGCAGTTCTTC.

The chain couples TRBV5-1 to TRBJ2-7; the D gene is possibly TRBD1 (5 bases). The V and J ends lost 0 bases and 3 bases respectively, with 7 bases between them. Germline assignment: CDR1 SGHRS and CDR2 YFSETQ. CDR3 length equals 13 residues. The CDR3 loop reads CASSLEQDYEQYF. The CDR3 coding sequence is TGCGCCAGCAGCTTGGAACAGGACTACGAGCAGTACTTC.